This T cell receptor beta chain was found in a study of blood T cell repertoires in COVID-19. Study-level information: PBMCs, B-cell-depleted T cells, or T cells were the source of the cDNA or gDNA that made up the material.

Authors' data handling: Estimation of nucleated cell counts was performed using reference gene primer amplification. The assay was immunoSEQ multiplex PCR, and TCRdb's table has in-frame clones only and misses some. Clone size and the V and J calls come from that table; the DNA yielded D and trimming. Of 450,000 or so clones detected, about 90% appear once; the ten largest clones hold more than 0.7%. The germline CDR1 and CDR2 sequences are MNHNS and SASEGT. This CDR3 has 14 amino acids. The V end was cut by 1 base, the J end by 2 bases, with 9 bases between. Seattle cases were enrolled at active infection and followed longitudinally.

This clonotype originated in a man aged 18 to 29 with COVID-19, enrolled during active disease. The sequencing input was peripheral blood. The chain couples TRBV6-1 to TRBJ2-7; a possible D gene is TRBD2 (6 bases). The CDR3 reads CASSEGGTPYEQYF. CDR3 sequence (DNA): TGTGCCAGCAGTGAAGGTGGGACTCCCTACGAGCAGTACTTC.